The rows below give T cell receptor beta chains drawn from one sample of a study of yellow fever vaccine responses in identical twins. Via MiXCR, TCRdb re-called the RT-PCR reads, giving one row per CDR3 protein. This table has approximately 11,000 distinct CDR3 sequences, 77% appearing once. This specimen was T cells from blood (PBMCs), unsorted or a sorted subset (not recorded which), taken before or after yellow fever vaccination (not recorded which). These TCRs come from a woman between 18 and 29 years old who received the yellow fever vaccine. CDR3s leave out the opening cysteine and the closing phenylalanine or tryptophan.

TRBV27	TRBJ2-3	ARSTSTDTQY
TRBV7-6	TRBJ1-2	ASSTGTVNYGYT
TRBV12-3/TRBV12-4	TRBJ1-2	ASSLEGAGNYGYT
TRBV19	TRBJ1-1	ASSIWTGGNTEAF
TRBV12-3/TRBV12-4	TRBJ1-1	ASSKTDLMTEAF
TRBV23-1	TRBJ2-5	ASSQRHRAKEETQY
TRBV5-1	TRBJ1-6	ASSLAVGGPLH
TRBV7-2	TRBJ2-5	ASSLHPGQGQETQY
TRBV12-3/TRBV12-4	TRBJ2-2	ASSRQGATGELF
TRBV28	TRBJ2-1	ASSPGTDYNEQF
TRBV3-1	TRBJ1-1	ASRALTETEAF
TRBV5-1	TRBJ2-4	ASSAPTKNIQY
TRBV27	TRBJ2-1	ASSLIDRGNEQF
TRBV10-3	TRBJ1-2	AISESIRGRRANYGYT